The 4 T cell receptor beta chains presented below share a single source sample, sequenced in a study of blood T cells in healthy people across ages. Using a J-beta primer mix together with a sample-barcoded 5' primer, a second PCR was run for about 6 to 12 cycles. Using its own MiXCR run on the 5' RACE reads, TCRdb lists one record per CDR3 protein. The sample yields 1.5 million or so distinct CDR3 sequences, about 42% seen once. The source material was blood. The receptor source for this set is a woman aged 18-35 years in good health.

V is TRBV29-1 and J is TRBJ2-3; D might be TRBD1 (5 bases). Trimming took 6 bases from V and 5 from J, leaving 9 bases between them. Germline V gene sequence: CDR1 SQVTM, CDR2 ANQGSEA. The CDR3 runs 11 residues. The CDR3 bases are TGCAGCGTAGCTCAGGGAGATACGCAGTATTTT. Residues: CSVAQGDTQYF.

Ten or more counts support this clonotype. The gene calls are TRBV20-1 and TRBJ2-2; D perhaps matches TRBD1 (6 bases). Trimming pared 3 bases from V and 10 bases from J, leaving 15 bases between. The CDR3 has 13 amino acids. Germline assignment: CDR1 DFQATT and CDR2 SNEGSKA (reference sequence). The CDR3 DNA follows: TGCAGTGCTAGTCGGACAGAGTCGGAGGAGCTGTTTTTT. Translation: CSASRTESEELFF.

The rearrangement links TRBV2 to TRBJ2-7; D may be TRBD2 (5 bases). The germline V gene has CDR1 SNHLY and CDR2 FYNNEI. Trimming stripped 3 bases from V and 7 bases from J, with 7 bases between. The CDR3 spans 11 residues. The CDR3 coding sequence is TGTGCCAGCAGTGACACGGGGGAGCAGTACTTC. As protein: CASSDTGEQYF.

This rearrangement joins TRBV6-6 to TRBJ2-1; 8 positions match TRBD2. This CDR3 has 17 residues. V shed 6 bases, J shed 3 bases, and the junction held 13 bases outside the gene matches. Looked up from germline, CDR1 is MNHNY and CDR2 is SVGAGI (reference sequence). This chain's CDR3 is CASRHPGLGISYNEQFF. Here the CDR3 DNA reads TGTGCCAGCAGACATCCGGGACTAGGGATAAGCTACAATGAGCAGTTCTTC.